This entry concerns a single TCR beta chain. Its specificity is not known. Sequenced by immunoSEQ multiplex PCR; TCRdb stores in-frame clones only, minus some. The sample consists of about 47,000 clones, around 83% of them appearing once. The ends were cut back, 0 bases at V and 2 bases at J, with 9 bases in the middle. This CDR3 has 15 amino acids. CDR1 is SGHRS and CDR2 is YFSETQ in the germline V gene. This sample is part of a study of T cells in localized non-small cell lung cancer. Findings and limits, study-wide: Elevated circulating T cell density in blood was associated with longer overall survival. Analysis by sequencing included only one tumor region, so heterogeneity remains possible. Highest T cell clonality was seen in uninvolved adjacent lung, surpassing that measured in tumor.

This rearrangement joins TRBV5-1 to TRBJ2-1; unclear D gene. The source is a man aged 40 to 70 with stage II lung adenocarcinoma. Sequenced material: PBMCs, taken before any cancer treatment. CDR3 nucleotide sequence: TGCGCCAGCAGCTTGGATGGTAGCACCTACAATGAGCAGTTCTTC. Protein: CASSLDGSTYNEQFF.